This paragraph covers one TCR beta chain sequence. The data were taken from a study of blood T cell repertoires in COVID-19. The overall study: The samples span acute and convalescent COVID-19 from the United States, Italy and Spain. Nucleic acid was either cDNA or gDNA, and it came from T cells, B-cell-depleted T cells, or PBMCs.

V lost 5 bases and J 6 bases, leaving 10 bases between the germline ends. The CDR3 runs 13 residues. Germline values: CDR1 PRHDT, CDR2 FYEKMQ (reference sequence). In the study's own analysis: Counts of nucleated cells, estimated from reference gene primer amplification, were obtained. The data were produced by immunoSEQ multiplex PCR, yet TCRdb's version contains in-frame clones alone and is incomplete. V, J and clone size derive from that table, while D and trimming were established from the DNA sequence. The sample has some 48,000 clones; roughly 80% are singletons. The V gene is TRBV13, the J gene TRBJ2-2; no definite D call. Specimen: peripheral blood. This receptor was identified in a man in his fifties with acute or convalescent COVID-19. Here the CDR3 reads CASSTRHAGELFF. CDR3 DNA: TGTGCCAGCAGCACCCGACACGCCGGGGAGCTGTTTTTT.